The subject of this entry is one T cell receptor (beta chain). What antigen it recognizes has not been identified. No per-base quality is available; no much larger clone lies one base away. This specimen belongs to a study of T-cell memory formation after mild COVID-19 (dated by TCRdb to the early 2020s). A note on the overall study: TCR sequence clusters from the two donors were found to be largely donor specific. Longitudinal TCRalpha and TCRbeta repertoire sequencing tracked T-cell clones expanding and contracting after mild COVID-19 in a couple of donors. The cohort comprised two young, previously healthy adult volunteers, one female and one male.

The V and J ends are trimmed by 4 bases and 2 bases, leaving 7 bases between them. CDR1 is given as KGHDR and CDR2 as SFDVKD, both from the germline V gene. Measured from the cysteine to the phenylalanine, the CDR3 is 13 residues long. Only the CDR3 region is kept as DNA, spanning 39 bases read in frame from base 1. The study at large found these results: SARS-CoV-2 specificity was not confirmed for the second-wave clones peaking on day 37. The detection of some responding clones in pre-infection memory suggests that pre-existing cross-reactive memory T cells joined the SARS-CoV-2 response. Balanced CD4/CD8 phenotypes were observed for clones contracting from day 15 to 85, whereas a bias towards CD4+ was observed for a second wave of clones expanding from day 15 to 37. Contracting CD4+ clones were located mainly in the CM and EM memory subsets, whereas CD8+ clones were found to be enriched in EMRA. Only a couple of mild cases were covered in the study, and larger cohorts including severe cases with pre-infection samples were considered necessary.

Sequencing relied on an Illumina NovaSeq 6000. TCRalpha and TCRbeta cDNA libraries were constructed by 5'RACE with constant-segment primers, with sample barcodes and unique molecular identifiers being introduced. RNA was extracted from every sample with Trizol reagent. Amplification of the libraries took two PCR steps, and the second step added a second sample barcode plus Illumina TruSeq adapters. Libraries were sequenced on an Illumina NovaSeq with 2 x 150 bp paired-end reads. Processing in the source paper ran as follows. Demultiplexing of reads and collapsing into UMI-guided consensus sequences were performed with migec v1.2.7. Using mixcr v2.1.11, the UMI consensuses were aligned to TRA and TRB V and J templates and assembled into clonotypes. A clonotype was counted as expanded or contracted only if both edgeR and NoisET called the change significant, with noise models trained on biological replicates. For edgeR calls, a false discovery rate-adjusted p below 0.01 and a log2 fold-change threshold of 1 were applied. As an exploratory analysis of dynamics, max-normalized trajectories of the 1000 most abundant clonotypes were examined by PCA with hierarchical clustering. Separately sequenced CD4+ and CD8+ repertoires were used to assign a CD4 or CD8 phenotype to each responding clone. In-frame beta chains were kept once TCRdb had trimmed the public reads at Q25 with fastp and called clones with MiXCR. Merged by CDR3 protein, the rows form single entries marked with the most common genes and DNA. The V and J calls reflect TCRdb's pipeline rather than the authors' work. The sample contains 140,000 or so distinct CDR3 sequences, approximately 21% of them found a single time. The ten biggest clones cover 2% to 2.5% of the sample.

PBMCs were isolated by Ficoll-Paque density gradient centrifugation. The source of this sequence is an adult woman who had mild COVID-19 (a few samples of this study predate the infection). The sample titles of this study are shuffled in the database, so cell type and time point are left out; the donor was told from shared clones. The V and J segments used are TRBV24-1 and TRBJ2-5, with the identity of the D gene unclear. Sequencing input: PBMCs or a T cell subset sorted from them (not recorded which). The DNA sequence is given as TGTGCCACCAGTGAGGGTGGACAAGAGACCCAGTACTTC. The translation is CATSEGGQETQYF.